This entry features one T cell receptor beta chain sequence. This specimen comes from a study of shared clonotypes between healthy human individuals. CDR3 size: 14 residues. Data came from immunoSEQ multiplex PCR; TCRdb stores just in-frame clones and leaves some out. The sample holds 450,000 to 600,000 clones, 79% seen once. Sequenced: PBMCs. The sequence was obtained from a woman between 35 and 50 years old in good health. Some clones in this sample may be carry-over from other donors' samples. This rearrangement joins TRBV21-1 to TRBJ1-4. TRBV21-1 is termed a pseudogene. The CDR3 DNA reads as TGTGCCAGCAACCGACCCGCAACTAATGAAAAACTGTTTTTT. It translates to CASNRPATNEKLFF.